Presented here are 14 T cell receptor beta chains from one specimen sequenced in a study of shared clonotypes between healthy human individuals. Method: immunoSEQ multiplex PCR; TCRdb's copy keeps in-frame clones and lacks some. Of 1.6 million or so clones listed, roughly 96% are singletons. Sequenced sample: naive CD4+ T cells sorted from blood. Specified subset: CD45RA+ positively selected. Every receptor here comes from a man aged 25 to 40 in good health.

The chain links TRBV5-8 to TRBJ1-5; 7 nucleotides agree with TRBD1. V trimming: 3 bases; J trimming: 16 bases; junction bases outside the gene matches: 10. This CDR3 is 12 amino acids long. Germline V gene lookup returns CDR1 SGHTS and CDR2 YDEGEE. CDR3 sequence: CASSSNRGGGHF. CDR3 coding DNA: TGTGCCAGCAGCTCCAACAGGGGAGGTGGACATTTT. The whole variable domain, remainder taken from reference TRBV5-8 and TRBJ1-5, is EAGVTQSPTHLIKTRGQQATLRCSPISGHTSVYWYQQALGLGLQFLLWYDEGEERNRGNFPPRFSGRQFPNYSSELNVNALELEDSALYLCASSSNRGGGHFGDGTRLSIL.

DNA for the CDR3: TGTGCCAGCAGTGCTTTGGCAGGGCGCCTTACAGATACGCAGTATTTT. Translating gives CASSALAGRLTDTQYF. J is TRBJ2-3 and V is TRBV6-1; the D gene is possibly TRBD1 (5 bases). The CDR3 is 16 amino acids. The V gene lost 4 bases and the J gene lost 3 bases, with 17 bases spanning the gap. The germline CDR1 and CDR2 sequences are MNHNS and SASEGT.

The chain joins TRBV2 to TRBJ2-1; D not certain. Germline V gene sequence: CDR1 SNHLY, CDR2 FYNNEI. Trimming pared 7 bases from V and 1 base from J, leaving 11 bases between. This CDR3 contains 14 residues. In DNA form, the CDR3 reads TGTGCCAGCACCCGACTTAAATCCTACAATGAGCAGTTCTTC. Residues: CASTRLKSYNEQFF.

The rearrangement links TRBV5-4 to TRBJ1-2, with 11 bases that match TRBD1. Germline V gives CDR1 SGHNT, CDR2 YYREEE (reference sequence). This CDR3 comprises 16 residues. Trimming removed 1 base from V and 5 bases from J; junction bases left unmatched: 7. CDR3 amino acids: CASSLRNGQGAYGYTF. CDR3 nucleotide sequence: TGTGCCAGCAGCTTGCGGAACGGACAGGGGGCTTATGGCTACACCTTC.

The V call is TRBV21-1, the J call TRBJ2-5; the table gives TRBD2 as D, unverified against the DNA. TRBV21-1 is designated a pseudogene. The CDR3 length is 12 residues. The CDR3 nucleotides are TGTGCCAGCAGCCACCTCCGGGAGACCCAGTACTTC. Residues: CASSHLRETQYF.

The chain links TRBV12-5 to TRBJ2-7; 16 nucleotides line up with TRBD2. Germline V lookup: CDR1 LGHNT, CDR2 FRNRAP. V was clipped by 1 base and J by 2 bases; unmatched bases: 17. The CDR3 is 22 amino acids. The CDR3 coding sequence is TGTGCTAGTGGTTTGGATTCCGGGACTAGCGGGAGGGCCAACCCTGACGCCTACGAGCAGTACTTC. Protein product: CASGLDSGTSGRANPDAYEQYF.

V usage is TRBV10-3 and J usage is TRBJ2-7, with a weak D call TRBD1 (5 bases). The CDR3 covers 14 residues. The ends were cut back, 3 bases at V and 2 bases at J, with 11 bases in the middle. Germline-derived CDR1 and CDR2 are ENHRY and SYGVKD. The CDR3 region is CAISEGSRAYEQYF. The CDR3 DNA is TGTGCCATCAGTGAAGGCTCCAGGGCCTACGAGCAGTACTTC.

Only one count was recorded for this clone. Other nucleotide sequences from this sample produce the same CDR3. The chain combines TRBV5-4 with TRBJ2-7; D uncertain. In germline, CDR1 is SGHNT, CDR2 YYREEE (reference sequence). Trimming stripped 0 bases from V and 1 base from J, with 5 bases between. The CDR3 loop spans 13 amino acids. Here the CDR3 DNA reads TGTGCCAGCAGCTTGGTGGATTCCTACGAGCAGTACTTC. The encoded protein is CASSLVDSYEQYF. Looking up the rest from reference TRBV5-4 and TRBJ2-7 gives the full variable domain: ETGVTQSPTHLIKTRGQQVTLRCSSQSGHNTVSWYQQALGQGPQFIFQYYREEENGRGNFPPRFSGLQFPNYSSELNVNALELDDSALYLCASSLVDSYEQYFGPGTRLTVT.

The chain combines TRBV10-1 with TRBJ2-2; 9 bases map to TRBD2. Germline loops: CDR1 WNHNN, CDR2 SYGVQD (reference sequence). The trim removed 7 bases at V and 7 bases at J, leaving 4 bases unmatched. There are 13 residues in the CDR3. The CDR3 sequence: CASKGLANGELFF. The CDR3 DNA is TGCGCCAGCAAAGGACTAGCGAACGGGGAGCTGTTTTTT.

The CDR3 coding sequence is TGTGCCAGCAGTTACCTACCGGGACAGGGTACGGAGACCCAGTACTTC. Amino acid sequence: CASSYLPGQGTETQYF. The chain employs TRBV6-6 and TRBJ2-5; 9 bases match TRBD1. The CDR3 runs 16 residues. Losses at the gene ends were 2 bases for V and 5 bases for J; bases not matched to a gene: 9. The V gene's germline CDR1 is MNHNY and CDR2 SVGAGI (reference sequence).

J is TRBJ2-2 and V is TRBV30; D not certain. There are 15 residues in the CDR3. The V and J ends lost 0 bases and 2 bases respectively, with 10 bases between them. Per germline, CDR1 GTSNPN and CDR2 SVGIG (reference sequence). The CDR3, as DNA: TGTGCCTGGAGTGTTCATATGAGAAACACCGGGGAGCTGTTTTTT. Translated, it gives CAWSVHMRNTGELFF.

The chain links TRBV5-8 to TRBJ1-5; D not resolved. Trimming removed 0 bases from V and 5 bases from J, with 12 bases in between. The CDR3 is 15 residues long. Germline CDR1 and CDR2: SGHTS and YDEGEE. CDR3 coding DNA: TGTGCCAGCAGCTTGGCCTTGACGGGCGATCAGCCCCAGCATTTT. It codes for CASSLALTGDQPQHF.

The V call is TRBV19, the J call TRBJ2-3; the match to TRBD2 covers 8 bases. The ends lost 6 bases at V and 1 base at J; junction bases unmatched: 6. The germline CDR1 and CDR2 sequences are LNHDA and SQIVND (reference sequence). The CDR3 length is 15 residues. The chain's CDR3 is CASSGRAAGTDTQYF. CDR3 bases: TGTGCCAGTAGCGGGAGGGCCGCTGGCACAGATACGCAGTATTTT.

This chain joins TRBV5-1 and TRBJ2-5, with TRBD2 matching 7 bases. Germline lookup yields CDR1 SGHRS and CDR2 YFSETQ. The CDR3 consists of 14 residues. V gave up 0 bases and J gave up 4 bases; unmatched junction bases: 3. The CDR3 nucleotides are TGCGCCAGCAGCTTGGTTTTAGCGGGAGAGACCCAGTACTTC. Translated, it gives CASSLVLAGETQYF.